This passage covers 10 T cell receptor beta chains from one sample sequenced in a study of blood T cell repertoires in COVID-19. Some clones are missing from TCRdb's copy, which holds only in-frame ones; the method was immunoSEQ multiplex PCR. The sample carries about 440,000 clones, around nine tenths recorded once. Sequencing used PBMCs or T cells enriched from blood (not recorded which). These receptor sequences come from a woman aged 18-29 years with acute COVID-19.

This CDR3 reads CASRLGTEAFF. The CDR3 DNA reads TGTGCCAGCAGGCTCGGGACAGAAGCTTTCTTT. The chain uses TRBV3-1 (or the pseudogene TRBV3-2) and TRBJ1-1; the D gene is possibly TRBD1 (6 bases). Germline V gene lookup returns CDR1 LGHDT and CDR2 YNNKEL (reference sequence). CDR3 length: 11 residues. Trimming took 6 bases from V and 8 from J, leaving 10 bases between them.

V usage is TRBV9 and J usage is TRBJ2-3; weak D call: TRBD1 (5 bases). This CDR3 has 14 amino acids. Per the germline V gene, CDR1 is SGDLS and CDR2 is YYNGEE. V lost 3 bases and J 2 bases, leaving 10 bases between the germline ends. CDR3 nucleotides: TGTGCCAGCAGCGAACAACAGGACACAGATACGCAGTATTTT. It codes for CASSEQQDTDTQYF. The complete variable domain, with remaining parts taken from reference TRBV9 and TRBJ2-3, reads DSGVTQTPKHLITATGQRVTLRCSPRSGDLSVYWYQQSLDQGLQFLIQYYNGEERAKGNILERFSAQQFPDLHSELNLSSLELGDSALYFCASSEQQDTDTQYFGPGTRLTVL.

The chain is built from TRBV6-2 or TRBV6-3 and TRBJ2-7; D is unresolved. This CDR3 comprises 12 residues. Germline V gene lookup returns CDR1 MNHEY and CDR2 SVGEGT. V lost 2 bases and J 6 bases, leaving 8 bases between the germline ends. The CDR3 DNA sequence: TGTGCCAGCAGTTACGCGAGAGGCGAGCAGTACTTC. Amino acid sequence: CASSYARGEQYF.

The chain has TRBV6-2 or TRBV6-3 and TRBJ2-5; TRBD2 matches 16 bases. There are 19 residues in the CDR3. Per germline, CDR1 MNHEY and CDR2 SVGEGT. V was clipped by 2 bases and J by 2 bases; unmatched bases: 8. Here the CDR3 DNA reads TGTGCCAGCAGTTACCCTGGGACTAGCGGGGGGGAGAGGCAAGAGACCCAGTACTTC. The encoded protein is CASSYPGTSGGERQETQYF.

This clone appeared a few times. The chain joins TRBV2 to TRBJ1-5, with 7 bases matching TRBD1. From germline, CDR1 is SNHLY and CDR2 FYNNEI. With V trimmed by 4 bases and J by 3 bases, 6 bases remained unmatched. The CDR3 is made up of 15 amino acids. DNA of the CDR3: TGTGCCAGCAGTGTCGGGACAGTTTACAATCAGCCCCAGCATTTT. Its protein product is CASSVGTVYNQPQHF.

Points on this clone: Other DNA sequences of this sample code for an identical CDR3. This chain links TRBV6-2 or TRBV6-3 with TRBJ1-2; TRBD1 is a possible D gene (5 bases). V was trimmed by 5 bases and J by 8 bases, leaving 15 bases between them. This CDR3 is built from 13 residues. In germline, CDR1 is MNHEY, CDR2 SVGEGT. The CDR3 DNA reads as TGTGCCAGCAGTCCCGGACAAGGCGCCGGCTACACCTTC. Translation gives CASSPGQGAGYTF.

This chain uses TRBV3-1 (or the pseudogene TRBV3-2) with TRBJ2-7; TRBD2 might be the D (5 bases). This CDR3 contains 16 residues. V shed 1 base and J shed 6 bases, with 19 bases lying between them. Germline V gives CDR1 LGHDT, CDR2 YNNKEL (reference sequence). The CDR3 loop is CASSQVNVRVSGEQYF. DNA for the CDR3: TGTGCCAGCAGCCAAGTAAATGTGAGGGTTTCAGGCGAGCAGTACTTC.

The V and J genes are TRBV7-3 and TRBJ2-5, with D maybe TRBD1 (6 bases). Trimming took 5 bases from V and 1 from J, leaving 8 bases between them. The V gene's germline CDR1 is SGHTA and CDR2 FQGTGA. There are 13 residues in the CDR3. This CDR3 is CASSKGGQETQYF. The CDR3 DNA reads as TGTGCCAGCAGCAAAGGGGGCCAAGAGACCCAGTACTTC.

The V and J genes are TRBV10-3 and TRBJ2-7; 8 bases are shared with TRBD2. CDR3 length: 14 residues. Germline values: CDR1 ENHRY, CDR2 SYGVKD. Unmatched junction bases numbered 5, after V lost 4 bases and J lost 3 bases. The CDR3 region is CAISVGLENYEQYF. For the CDR3, the DNA is TGTGCCATCAGTGTGGGACTAGAAAACTACGAGCAGTACTTC.

In DNA, the CDR3 is TGCGCCAGCAGCCAAGAGGTAGCGGGAGCAGAGACCCAGTACTTC. As protein: CASSQEVAGAETQYF. V usage is TRBV4-1 and J usage is TRBJ2-5; 9 nucleotides align to TRBD2. With 0 bases clipped from V and 4 bases from J, the junction kept 3 bases outside the gene matches. The CDR3 length is 15 residues. Germline CDR1 reads MGHRA; CDR2 reads YSYEKL.